The 15 T cell receptor beta chains reported below all come from one sample, sequenced in a study of OX40 agonist ivuxolimab in advanced cancers. Some clones are missing from TCRdb's copy, which holds only in-frame ones; the method was immunoSEQ multiplex PCR. In the table there are about 59,000 clones, about 89% of which are singletons. The sequencing here drew on CD4+ or CD8+ T cells sorted from blood, taken in a trial of the OX40 agonist ivuxolimab. Receptors were obtained from an adult with an advanced solid tumor such as melanoma, head and neck, liver or kidney cancer.

The chain employs TRBV18 and TRBJ1-2; D is unresolved. Trimming took off 3 bases at V and 4 bases at J, with 9 bases between the two ends. The CDR3 extends over 13 amino acids. Germline V gene lookup returns CDR1 KGHSH and CDR2 LQKENI. CDR3 coding DNA: TGTGCCAGCTCACCGACGGAATTCTATGGCTACACCTTC. It yields the protein CASSPTEFYGYTF.

V is TRBV25-1 and J is TRBJ2-1; perhaps TRBD2 as D (5 bases). From germline, CDR1 is MGHDK and CDR2 SYGVNS. This CDR3 has 13 amino acids. V was trimmed by 8 bases and J by 2 bases, leaving 10 bases between them. This CDR3 reads CASQRETYNEQFF. In DNA, the CDR3 is TGTGCCAGCCAAAGGGAGACCTACAATGAGCAGTTCTTC.

The V call is TRBV5-1, the J call TRBJ1-1; D remains ambiguous. This CDR3 contains 14 residues. The germline V gene has CDR1 SGHRS and CDR2 YFSETQ. V lost 7 bases to trimming and J lost 5 bases, with 18 bases between them. The CDR3 sequence: CASHAGQSGTEAFF. The CDR3 DNA reads TGCGCCAGCCACGCCGGGCAGTCTGGGACTGAAGCTTTCTTT.

The chain employs TRBV6-6 and TRBJ1-4; D is perhaps TRBD1 (6 bases). CDR1 and CDR2 (germline): MNHNY, SVGAGI (reference sequence). The CDR3 length is 15 residues. V was shortened by 4 bases and J by 7 bases, with 16 bases between the two germline ends. This CDR3 reads CASSSRTARIEKLFF. CDR3 DNA sequence: TGTGCCAGCAGTTCCAGGACAGCTAGGATTGAAAAACTGTTTTTT.

The CDR3 DNA reads as TGTGCCAGCAGTTCAGACCGAGGCCCCTCCTACGAGCAGTACTTC. Translated: CASSSDRGPSYEQYF. This sequence joins TRBV6-6 and TRBJ2-7; D ambiguous. Trimming shortened V by 4 bases and J by 0 bases, and 13 bases separated the two germline ends. Germline V CDR1 and CDR2: MNHNY, SVGAGI (reference sequence). CDR3 length equals 15 residues.

This clone was recorded only once. The CDR3 reads CASRHRYNEQFF. The CDR3 DNA sequence: TGTGCCAGCAGACACAGGTACAATGAGCAGTTCTTC. The V and J genes are TRBV10-3 and TRBJ2-1, with D perhaps matching TRBD1 (5 bases). The CDR3 loop spans 12 amino acids. Germline CDR1 ENHRY, CDR2 SYGVKD. The V gene lost 10 bases and the J gene lost 4 bases, with 11 bases spanning the gap.

This clone was observed once. J is TRBJ2-2 and V is TRBV28, with TRBD1 as a possible D gene (6 bases). Germline-derived CDR1 and CDR2 are MDHEN and SYDVKM. The CDR3 has 14 residues. Trimming removed 5 bases at V and 5 bases at J, with 12 bases between. Written as DNA, the CDR3 is TGTGCCAGCAGTGAAGGGCAGGGGACCGGGGAGCTGTTTTTT. It translates to CASSEGQGTGELFF. Using reference TRBV28 and TRBJ2-2 for the parts outside the CDR3, the full variable domain is DVKVTQSSRYLVKRTGEKVFLECVQDMDHENMFWYRQDPGLGLRLIYFSYDVKMKEKGDIPEGYSVSREKKERFSLILESASTNQTSMYLCASSEGQGTGELFFGEGSRLTVL.

The chain has TRBV7-2 and TRBJ1-2; D unresolved. Trimming shortened V by 5 bases and J by 5 bases, and 18 bases separated the two germline ends. The CDR3 is 15 residues long. In germline, CDR1 is SGHTA, CDR2 FQGNSA. CDR3: CASSLKGGVGYGYTF. CDR3 DNA: TGTGCCAGCAGCCTCAAGGGTGGGGTTGGATATGGCTACACCTTC.

The rearrangement uses TRBV6-5 and TRBJ2-1; D may be TRBD2 (5 bases). Trimming shortened V by 6 bases and J by 7 bases, and 13 bases separated the two germline ends. The CDR3 loop spans 13 amino acids. CDR1 and CDR2 (germline): MNHEY, SVGAGI. The DNA of the CDR3 is TGTGCCAGCAGGTACGAGGGTGGGAATGAGCAGTTCTTC. It encodes CASRYEGGNEQFF.

The rearrangement links TRBV5-1 to TRBJ2-2; TRBD2 aligns across 9 bases. The CDR3 spans 15 residues. The trim removed 0 bases at V and 6 bases at J, leaving 3 bases unmatched. Germline CDR1 and CDR2: SGHRS and YFSETQ. In nucleotides, the CDR3 is TGCGCCAGCAGCTTGGTGGGACTAGCCTCCGGGGAGCTGTTTTTT. Protein sequence: CASSLVGLASGELFF. The full variable domain, in which reference TRBV5-1 and TRBJ2-2 provide the parts outside the CDR3, is KAGVTQTPRYLIKTRGQQVTLSCSPISGHRSVSWYQQTPGQGLQFLFEYFSETQRNKGNFPGRFSGRQFSNSRSEMNVSTLELGDSALYLCASSLVGLASGELFFGEGSRLTVL.

This clone was found a few times. This sequence joins TRBV5-4 and TRBJ1-2; TRBD1 aligns across 9 bases. The length of the CDR3 is 13 residues. Germline CDR1 and CDR2: SGHNT and YYREEE (reference sequence). V gave up 4 bases and J gave up 5 bases; unmatched junction bases: 3. The CDR3 DNA is TGTGCCAGCAGCCAGGACAGGGGATATGGCTACACCTTC. This translates into CASSQDRGYGYTF.

This clone was recorded only once. The chain combines TRBV5-4 with TRBJ1-1, with D unclear. The CDR3 extends over 12 amino acids. V was trimmed by 5 bases and J by 5 bases, leaving 10 bases between them. Germline V gene lookup returns CDR1 SGHNT and CDR2 YYREEE (reference sequence). CDR3 nucleotides: TGTGCCAGCAGTCAGCCGGGAACTGAAGCTTTCTTT. Its protein product is CASSQPGTEAFF.

This rearrangement joins TRBV9 to TRBJ1-5, with 7 bases identical to TRBD1. CDR1 is SGDLS and CDR2 is YYNGEE in the germline V gene. This CDR3 contains 14 residues. V shed 4 bases, J shed 11 bases, and the junction held 12 bases outside the gene matches. The CDR3 here is CASSPRDSPGAQHF. The DNA for the CDR3 is TGTGCCAGCAGCCCCCGGGACAGTCCAGGGGCCCAGCATTTT.

The J gene is TRBJ2-5, the V gene TRBV7-9, with 7 bases aligning to TRBD2. Trimming cost V 1 base and J 5 bases; bases outside gene matches: 10. This CDR3 has 16 amino acids. The germline gives CDR1 SEHNR, CDR2 FQNEAQ (reference sequence). This CDR3 reads CASSLELWTRRETQYF. The CDR3 region has the DNA TGTGCCAGCAGCTTAGAACTTTGGACTAGACGGGAGACCCAGTACTTC.

V usage is TRBV19 and J usage is TRBJ2-5; D perhaps matches TRBD1 (7 bases). The J call may be mistaken, given a closer DNA end match to TRBJ2-7. The CDR3 extends over 15 amino acids. CDR1 and CDR2 from the germline V gene are LNHDA and SQIVND (reference sequence). The CDR3 coding sequence is TGTGCCAGTAGTATCGCCAGGGGGGCTCTATACGAGCAGTACTTC. Translated: CASSIARGALYEQYF.